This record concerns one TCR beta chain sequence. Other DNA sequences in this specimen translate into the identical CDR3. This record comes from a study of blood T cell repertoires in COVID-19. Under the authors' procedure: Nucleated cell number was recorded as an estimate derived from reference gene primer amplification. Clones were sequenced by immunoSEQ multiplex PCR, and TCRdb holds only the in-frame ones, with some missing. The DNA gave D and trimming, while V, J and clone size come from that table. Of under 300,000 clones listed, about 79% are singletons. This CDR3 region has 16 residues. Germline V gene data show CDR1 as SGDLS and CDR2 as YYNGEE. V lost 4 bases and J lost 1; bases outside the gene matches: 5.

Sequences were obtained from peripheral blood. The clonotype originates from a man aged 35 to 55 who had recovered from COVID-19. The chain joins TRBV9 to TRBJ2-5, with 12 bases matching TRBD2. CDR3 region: CASSTGLAGIQETQYF. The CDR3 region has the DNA TGTGCCAGCAGCACCGGACTAGCGGGAATCCAAGAGACCCAGTACTTC.